Following are 15 T cell receptor beta chains from one sample sequenced in a study of human T cells and chemical hapten exposure. As to time point: healthy volunteer bleed at 6 weeks. Total RNA came from unfractionated whole blood. A single record per CDR3 protein comes from TCRdb applying MiXCR to the RACE reads. Here the sample spans some 77,000 distinct CDR3 sequences, around 9.3% being singletons. Sequencing used whole blood. The origin of the receptors is a female donor in good health. Some clones in this sample may be carry-over from other donors' samples.

As regards this clonotype: A much bigger clone sits one base away, suggesting this may be a read error. The V and J genes are TRBV2 and TRBJ1-4; TRBD1 agrees at 8 bases. The germline V gene encodes CDR1 SNHLY and CDR2 FYNNEI. This CDR3 has 12 residues. The CDR3 reads CASSEEDRTGIF. DNA for the CDR3: TGTGCCAGCAGTGAAGAAGACAGGACAGGGATTTTT.

This sequence joins TRBV29-1 and TRBJ2-1, with TRBD1 matching 9 bases. The CDR3 contains 11 residues. Germline CDR1 reads SQVTM; CDR2 reads ANQGSEA. V lost 7 bases to trimming and J lost 10 bases; unmatched junction nucleotides: 5. The CDR3 loop is CSGVGQGEQFF. In DNA, the CDR3 is TGCAGCGGGGTGGGACAGGGCGAGCAGTTCTTC.

J is TRBJ1-5 and V is TRBV19; D not certain. This CDR3 is 14 amino acids long. Germline V CDR1 and CDR2: LNHDA, SQIVND (reference sequence). V lost 5 bases, J lost 1 base, and 9 bases lay in between. The CDR3: CASSAPRSNQPQHF. The CDR3 DNA sequence: TGTGCCAGTAGTGCACCCAGGAGCAATCAGCCCCAGCATTTT.

The chain recombines TRBV30 with TRBJ2-7; 7 nucleotides align to TRBD2. This CDR3 has 16 residues. V dropped 1 base and J dropped 2; count of bases not matched to a gene: 11. Germline CDR1 GTSNPN, CDR2 SVGIG (reference sequence). The CDR3 DNA reads as TGTGCCTGGAGTGCCCTACTAGCGAAACGTACCTACGAGCAGTACTTC. This translates into CAWSALLAKRTYEQYF.

This clonotype was recorded many times. The rearrangement joins TRBV14 to TRBJ2-3; D is undetermined. This CDR3 is built from 17 residues. V gave up 0 bases and J gave up 3 bases, with 16 bases separating them. Germline V CDR1 and CDR2: SGHDN, FVKESK. For the CDR3, the DNA is TGTGCCAGCAGCCAAGACCGGACGGACGGGCCTACAGATACGCAGTATTTT. This codes for CASSQDRTDGPTDTQYF. The full variable domain, completed using reference TRBV14 and TRBJ2-3, is EAGVTQFPSHSVIEKGQTVTLRCDPISGHDNLYWYRRVMGKEIKFLLHFVKESKQDESGMPNNRFLAERTGGTYSTLKVQPAELEDSGVYFCASSQDRTDGPTDTQYFGPGTRLTVL.

This clonotype was seen repeatedly, ten times or more. The DNA of the CDR3 is TGTGCCAGCAGTTTGGCGGGGGGGGTAGAGACCCAGTACTTC. It codes for CASSLAGGVETQYF. The gene calls are TRBV27 and TRBJ2-5; 9 bases align to TRBD2. The CDR3 has 14 residues. Germline CDR1 reads MNHEY; CDR2 reads SMNVEV (reference sequence). J gave up 4 bases and V 3 bases, and 3 bases lay outside the gene matches.

Ten or more counts support this clonotype. The rearrangement joins TRBV7-2 to TRBJ2-1, with D possibly being TRBD1 (6 bases). The CDR3 is 16 amino acids. CDR1 and CDR2 from the germline V gene are SGHTA and FQGNSA. Trimming left V 1 base short and J 1 base short, with 11 bases between. CDR3 DNA: TGTGCCAGCAGCTTAGACCAGGGGTTATCCTACAATGAGCAGTTCTTC. Translation: CASSLDQGLSYNEQFF.

The chain recombines TRBV10-3 with TRBJ2-3; 7 bases fit TRBD2. The V and J ends lost 3 bases and 0 bases, in that order; junction bases with no gene match: 6. Germline V lookup: CDR1 ENHRY, CDR2 SYGVKD. The CDR3 spans 16 residues. The CDR3 DNA sequence: TGTGCCATCAGTGACCGACTAGCCCATAGCACAGATACGCAGTATTTT. Its protein is CAISDRLAHSTDTQYF.

The rearrangement uses TRBV12-3 or TRBV12-4 and TRBJ1-4, with 8 nucleotides matching TRBD1. CDR3 length equals 15 residues. V lost 1 base, J lost 7 bases, and 5 bases stayed unmatched. This CDR3 is CASSLGQGASEKLFF. The CDR3 DNA follows: TGTGCCAGCAGTTTAGGGCAGGGGGCAAGTGAAAAACTGTTTTTT.

This clonotype was observed a few times. This sequence joins TRBV6-6 and TRBJ1-6; the match to TRBD1 covers 10 bases. The CDR3 is 20 amino acids. Germline V gene data show CDR1 as MNHNY and CDR2 as SVGAGI (reference sequence). Unmatched junction bases numbered 14, after V lost 3 bases and J lost 3 bases. CDR3 nucleotides: TGTGCCAGCAGTTATTTCCAGAACCGGGACAGGGGACTCTATAATTCACCCCTCCACTTT. Translated: CASSYFQNRDRGLYNSPLHF.

The V gene is TRBV29-1, the J gene TRBJ2-7; the D gene is possibly TRBD1 (6 bases). V was cut by 6 bases and J by 3 bases, with 12 bases left in between. Germline CDR1 SQVTM, CDR2 ANQGSEA. This CDR3 has 12 residues. In nucleotides, the CDR3 is TGCAGCGTCGGCACGGACAGCTACGAGCAGTACTTC. Translated: CSVGTDSYEQYF.

This clonotype has only a few counts. The V call is TRBV10-3, the J call TRBJ2-3; D may be TRBD1 (5 bases). This CDR3 has 18 residues. The V and J ends lost 3 bases and 1 base respectively, with 20 bases between them. Germline assignment: CDR1 ENHRY and CDR2 SYGVKD. The CDR3 nucleotides read TGTGCCATCAGTGAACTTCGACAGATCCGCTACGGCACAGATACGCAGTATTTT. It is translated as CAISELRQIRYGTDTQYF.

This chain connects TRBV9 to TRBJ2-7; 10 nucleotides line up with TRBD2. Germline CDR1 reads SGDLS; CDR2 reads YYNGEE. The CDR3 has 14 amino acids. The V gene end was trimmed by 3 bases and the J gene end by 5 bases; junction bases not matched to a gene: 5. Written as DNA, the CDR3 is TGTGCCAGCAGCGGGAGCGGGGGGGGCGACGAGCAGTACTTC. As protein: CASSGSGGGDEQYF.

V and J are TRBV11-2 and TRBJ1-1; weak D call: TRBD1 (6 bases). Germline CDR1 SGHAT, CDR2 FQNNGV. V shed 2 bases and J shed 10 bases, with 23 bases lying between them. This CDR3 region has 16 residues. This CDR3 reads CASSLSSVASGGLAFF. DNA for the CDR3: TGTGCCAGCAGCTTAAGTTCTGTGGCAAGTGGGGGCCTAGCTTTCTTT.

A few counts support this clonotype. The rearrangement uses TRBV7-9 and TRBJ2-3, with TRBD2 matching 7 bases. The CDR3 has 16 residues. Trimming took 6 bases from V and 3 from J; bases not matched to a gene: 12. Germline lookup yields CDR1 SEHNR and CDR2 FQNEAQ (reference sequence). The CDR3 sequence is CASRPPLWRGTDTQYF. The DNA for the CDR3 is TGTGCCAGCAGGCCCCCCCTGTGGCGGGGGACAGATACGCAGTATTTT.